Sequencing of this T cell receptor beta chain was carried out in a study of CD8 T cells in ankylosing spondylitis. Comment on this clonotype: Antigen unknown.

Quantitative barcoded 5'-RACE was used to prepare TCR beta libraries. Each CDR3 protein is one row after TCRdb ran MiXCR on the 5' RACE reads. The profile covers approximately 400,000 distinct CDR3 sequences, with approximately 17% appearing a single time and approximately 0.97% taken by the ten largest. Study-wide points: One TCR beta motif, made up of about 8 highly homologous variants, appeared characteristic of ankylosing spondylitis blood.

The CDR3 length is 14 residues. Losses at the gene ends were 11 bases for V and 2 bases for J; bases not matched to a gene: 7. Germline V gene data show CDR1 as MDHEN and CDR2 as SYDVKM. This TCR came from a male donor with ankylosing spondylitis. The chain joins TRBV28 to TRBJ1-5, with 9 bases identical to TRBD1. The material sequenced was blood, either unsorted or a sorted T cell fraction (not recorded which). Written as DNA, the CDR3 is TGTGCCGGAAATACAGGGGGCGGCAATCAGCCCCAGCATTTT. Amino acids: CAGNTGGGNQPQHF.